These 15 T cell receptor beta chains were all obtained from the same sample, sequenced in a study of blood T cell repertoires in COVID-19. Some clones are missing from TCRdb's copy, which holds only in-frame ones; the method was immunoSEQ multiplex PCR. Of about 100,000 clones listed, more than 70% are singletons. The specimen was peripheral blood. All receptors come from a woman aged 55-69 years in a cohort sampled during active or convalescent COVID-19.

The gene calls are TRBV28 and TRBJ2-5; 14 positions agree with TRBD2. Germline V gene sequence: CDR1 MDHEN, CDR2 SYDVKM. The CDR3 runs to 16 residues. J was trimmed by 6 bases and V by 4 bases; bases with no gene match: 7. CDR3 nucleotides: TGTGCCAGCAGTTCTCTCGGGACTAGCGGGAGCAAGACCCAGTACTTC. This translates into CASSSLGTSGSKTQYF.

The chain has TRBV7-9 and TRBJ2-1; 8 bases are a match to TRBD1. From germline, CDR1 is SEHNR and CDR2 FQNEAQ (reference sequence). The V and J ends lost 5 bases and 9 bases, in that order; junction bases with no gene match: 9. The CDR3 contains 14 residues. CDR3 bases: TGTGCCAGCAGCGGACAGGGAGGTTATGGTGAGCAGTTCTTC. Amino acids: CASSGQGGYGEQFF.

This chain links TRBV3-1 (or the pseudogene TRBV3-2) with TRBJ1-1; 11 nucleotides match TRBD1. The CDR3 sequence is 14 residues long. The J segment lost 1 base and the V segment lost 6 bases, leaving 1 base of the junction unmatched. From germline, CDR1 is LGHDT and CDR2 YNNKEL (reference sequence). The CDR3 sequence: CASRGQGGNTEAFF. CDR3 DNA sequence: TGTGCCAGCAGGGGACAGGGGGGGAACACTGAAGCTTTCTTT.

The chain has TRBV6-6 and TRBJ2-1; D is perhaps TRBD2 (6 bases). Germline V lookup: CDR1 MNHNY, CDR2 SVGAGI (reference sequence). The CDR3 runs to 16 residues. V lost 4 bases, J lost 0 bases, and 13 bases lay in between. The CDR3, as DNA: TGTGCCAGCAGTTCCCCGATAGCGGACTCCTACAATGAGCAGTTCTTC. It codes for CASSSPIADSYNEQFF.

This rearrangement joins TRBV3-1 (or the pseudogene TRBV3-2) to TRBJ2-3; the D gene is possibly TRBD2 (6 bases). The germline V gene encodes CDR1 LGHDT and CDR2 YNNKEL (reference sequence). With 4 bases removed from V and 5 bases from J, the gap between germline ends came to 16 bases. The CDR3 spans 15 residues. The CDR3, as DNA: TGTGCCAGCAGCCTCAGCGGGTCCCTCGGAGATACGCAGTATTTT. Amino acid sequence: CASSLSGSLGDTQYF.

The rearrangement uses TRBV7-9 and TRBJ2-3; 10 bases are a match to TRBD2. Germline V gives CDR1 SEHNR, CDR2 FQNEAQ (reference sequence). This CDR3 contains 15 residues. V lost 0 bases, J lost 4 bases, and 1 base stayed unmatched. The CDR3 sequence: CASSLASGGPDTQYF. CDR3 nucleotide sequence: TGTGCCAGCAGCTTAGCTAGCGGGGGGCCAGATACGCAGTATTTT.

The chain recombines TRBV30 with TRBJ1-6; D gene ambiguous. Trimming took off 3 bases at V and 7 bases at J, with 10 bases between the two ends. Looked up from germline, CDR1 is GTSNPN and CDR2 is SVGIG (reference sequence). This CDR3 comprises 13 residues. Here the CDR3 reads CAWSPRFNSPLHF. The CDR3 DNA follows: TGTGCCTGGAGCCCACGGTTCAATTCACCCCTCCACTTT.

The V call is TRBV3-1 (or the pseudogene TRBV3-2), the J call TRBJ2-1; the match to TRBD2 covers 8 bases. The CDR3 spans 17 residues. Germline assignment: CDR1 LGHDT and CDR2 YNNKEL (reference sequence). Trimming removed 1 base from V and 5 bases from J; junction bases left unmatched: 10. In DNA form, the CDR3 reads TGTGCCAGCAGCCAAGCAACGGAAGCGGGAGTACACAATGAGCAGTTCTTC. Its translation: CASSQATEAGVHNEQFF.

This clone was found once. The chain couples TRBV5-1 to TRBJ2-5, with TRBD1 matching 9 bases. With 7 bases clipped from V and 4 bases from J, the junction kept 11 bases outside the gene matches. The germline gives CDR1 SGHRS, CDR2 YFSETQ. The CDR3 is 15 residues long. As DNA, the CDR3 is TGCGCCAGCTTCCCCGGGACAGGGTTGGGAGAGACCCAGTACTTC. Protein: CASFPGTGLGETQYF.

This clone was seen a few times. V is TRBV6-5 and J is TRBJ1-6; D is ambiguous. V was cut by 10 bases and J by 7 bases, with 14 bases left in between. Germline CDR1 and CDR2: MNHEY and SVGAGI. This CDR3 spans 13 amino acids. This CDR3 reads CATGNTDNSPLHF. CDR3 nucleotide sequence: TGTGCCACAGGCAATACAGACAATTCACCCCTCCACTTT.

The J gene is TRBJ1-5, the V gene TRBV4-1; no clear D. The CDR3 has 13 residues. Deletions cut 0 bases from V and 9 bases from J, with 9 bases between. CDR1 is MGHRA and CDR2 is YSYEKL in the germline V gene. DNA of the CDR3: TGCGCCAGCAGCCAAGATCCGGTCGCGCCCCAGCATTTT. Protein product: CASSQDPVAPQHF.

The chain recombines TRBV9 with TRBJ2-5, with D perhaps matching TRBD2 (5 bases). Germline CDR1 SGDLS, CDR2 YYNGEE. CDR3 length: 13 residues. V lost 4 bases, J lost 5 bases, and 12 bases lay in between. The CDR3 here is CASSIGVGETQYF. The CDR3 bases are TGTGCCAGCAGCATCGGGGTCGGGGAGACCCAGTACTTC.

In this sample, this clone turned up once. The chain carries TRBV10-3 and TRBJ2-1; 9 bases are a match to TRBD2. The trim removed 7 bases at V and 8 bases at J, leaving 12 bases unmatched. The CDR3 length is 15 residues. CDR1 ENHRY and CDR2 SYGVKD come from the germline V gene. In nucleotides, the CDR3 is TGTGCCATCACCCCGTCCGGCGGGAGGGCCGATGAGCAGTTCTTC. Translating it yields CAITPSGGRADEQFF.

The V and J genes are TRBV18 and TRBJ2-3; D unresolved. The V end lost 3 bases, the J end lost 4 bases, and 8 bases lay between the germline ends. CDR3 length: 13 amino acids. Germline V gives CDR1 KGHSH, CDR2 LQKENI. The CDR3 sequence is CASSPILPDTQYF. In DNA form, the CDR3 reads TGTGCCAGCTCACCGATCCTACCAGATACGCAGTATTTT.

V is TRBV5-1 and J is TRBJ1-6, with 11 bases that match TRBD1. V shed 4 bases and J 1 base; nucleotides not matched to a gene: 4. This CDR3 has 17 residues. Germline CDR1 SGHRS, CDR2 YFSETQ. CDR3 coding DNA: TGCGCCAGCAGCGGGGACAGGGGGACGTCCTATAATTCACCCCTCCACTTT. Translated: CASSGDRGTSYNSPLHF.